The TCR beta chain described here comes from a study of breast tumors, draining lymph nodes, adjacent tissues. TCRdb re-called the multiplex PCR reads with MiXCR, one entry per CDR3 protein. This sample has around 290,000 distinct CDR3 sequences, with more than 30% found just once. The lymph nodes were axillary draining lymph nodes from breast cancer patients. On this clonotype itself: Antigen specificity is unknown. A much bigger clone sits one base away, suggesting this may be a read error.

Whole-study results and caveats: Data fit most tumor T cells coming from lymph node, expanding in tumor. Compared with basal-like, luminal-like tumors shared significantly more repertoire with nontumor tissue. Tumor TCR diversity was below lymph nodes but above nontumor tissue. Tumor T cell lymph node origin was a supported hypothesis, not proven.

This CDR3 contains 13 residues. Germline-derived CDR1 and CDR2 are SGHDT and YYEEEE. The sequencing sample was made of axillary lymph node tissue. This rearrangement joins TRBV5-6 to TRBJ2-2; TRBD2 might be the D (5 bases). This sequence was found in a female donor with breast cancer. Some clones in this sample may be carry-over from other donors' samples. CDR3 in DNA: TGTGCCAGCAGCTTATACGGTCCCGGGGAGCTGGTTTTT. Protein sequence: CASSLYGPGELVF.